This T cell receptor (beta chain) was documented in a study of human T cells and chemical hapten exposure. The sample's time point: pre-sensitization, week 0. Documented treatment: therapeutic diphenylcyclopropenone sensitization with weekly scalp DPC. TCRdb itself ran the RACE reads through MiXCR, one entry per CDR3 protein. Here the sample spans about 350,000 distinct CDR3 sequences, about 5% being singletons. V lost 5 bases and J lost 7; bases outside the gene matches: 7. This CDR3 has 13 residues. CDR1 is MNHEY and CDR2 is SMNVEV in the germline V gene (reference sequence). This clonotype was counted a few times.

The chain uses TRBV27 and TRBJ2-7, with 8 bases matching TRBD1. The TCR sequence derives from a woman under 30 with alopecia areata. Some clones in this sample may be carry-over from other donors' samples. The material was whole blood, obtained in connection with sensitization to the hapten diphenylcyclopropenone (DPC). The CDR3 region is CASSLQGAREQYF. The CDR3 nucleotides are TGTGCCAGCAGTCTCCAGGGGGCGAGGGAGCAGTACTTC.